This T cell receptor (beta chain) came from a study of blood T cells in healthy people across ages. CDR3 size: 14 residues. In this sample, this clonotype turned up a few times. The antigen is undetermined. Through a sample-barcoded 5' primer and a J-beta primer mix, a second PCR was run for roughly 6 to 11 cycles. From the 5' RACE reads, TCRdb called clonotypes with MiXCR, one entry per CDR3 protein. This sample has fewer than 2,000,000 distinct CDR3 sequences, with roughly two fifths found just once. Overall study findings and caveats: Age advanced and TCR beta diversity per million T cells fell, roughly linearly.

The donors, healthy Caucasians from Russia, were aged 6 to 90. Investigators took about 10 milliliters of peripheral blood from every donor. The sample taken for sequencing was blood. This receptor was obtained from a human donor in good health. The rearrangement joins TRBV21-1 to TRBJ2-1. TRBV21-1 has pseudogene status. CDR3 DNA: TGTGCCAGCAGCTTACCGGCCTTACACAATGAGCAGTTCTTC. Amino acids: CASSLPALHNEQFF.